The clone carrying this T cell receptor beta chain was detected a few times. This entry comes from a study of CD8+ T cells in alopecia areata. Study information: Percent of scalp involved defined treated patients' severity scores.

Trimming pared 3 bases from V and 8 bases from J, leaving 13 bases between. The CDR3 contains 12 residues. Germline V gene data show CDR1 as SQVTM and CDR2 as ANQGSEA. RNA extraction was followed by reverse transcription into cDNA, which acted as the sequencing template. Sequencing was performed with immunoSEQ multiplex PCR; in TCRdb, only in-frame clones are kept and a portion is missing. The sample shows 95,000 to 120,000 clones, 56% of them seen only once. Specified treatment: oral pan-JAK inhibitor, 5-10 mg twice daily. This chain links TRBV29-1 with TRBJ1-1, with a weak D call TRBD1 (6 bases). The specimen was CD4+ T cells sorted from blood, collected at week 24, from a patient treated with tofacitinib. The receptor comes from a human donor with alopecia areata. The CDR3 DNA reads TGCAGCGTTGATAACAGGACAGTCGAAGCTTTCTTT. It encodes CSVDNRTVEAFF.